This T cell receptor (beta chain) stems from a study of T cell clonotyping in hematopoietic cell transplantation. Produced via immunoSEQ multiplex PCR; TCRdb's table is partial and in-frame only. This sample has 4,000 to 6,000 clones, with 94% found just once. General study findings and limits: Few recipient clonotypes overlapped donors; over 97% were de novo at given depth. Broader posttransplant TCR repertoire diversity was predicted by graft donor and pretransplant recipient Inverse Simpson Index values. No sorting was done, leaving CD4 and CD8 contributions mixed. After transplant, recipient diversity fell while pathologically expanded clonotypes grew through day 180.

This clone has more than one count but fewer than ten. Its antigen is as yet unknown. Here the sequenced sample was PBMCs, taken 180 days after allogeneic stem cell transplant. The TCR was taken from a male patient aged 60-70 years who had an allogeneic stem cell transplant from a related donor, so the T cells may come from the graft donor. Some clones in this sample may be carry-over from other donors' samples.

CDR3 protein: CASSRGGGEQYF. The DNA for the CDR3 is TGTGCCAGTAGTAGGGGTGGAGGTGAGCAGTACTTC. The chain has TRBV19 and TRBJ2-7; D may be TRBD2 (5 bases). The CDR3 extends over 12 amino acids. Trimming removed 4 bases from V and 7 bases from J, with 11 bases in between. In germline, CDR1 is LNHDA, CDR2 SQIVND (reference sequence).